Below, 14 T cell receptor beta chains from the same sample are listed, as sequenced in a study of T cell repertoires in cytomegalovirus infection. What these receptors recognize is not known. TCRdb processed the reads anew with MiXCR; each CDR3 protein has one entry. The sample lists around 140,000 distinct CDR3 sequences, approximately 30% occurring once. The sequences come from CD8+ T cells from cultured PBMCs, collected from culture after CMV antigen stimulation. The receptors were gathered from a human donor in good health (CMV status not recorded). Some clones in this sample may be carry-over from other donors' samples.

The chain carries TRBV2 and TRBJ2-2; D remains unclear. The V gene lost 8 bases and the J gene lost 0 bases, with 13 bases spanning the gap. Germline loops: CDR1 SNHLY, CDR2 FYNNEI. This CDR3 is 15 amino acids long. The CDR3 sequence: CASDSTPTNTGELFF. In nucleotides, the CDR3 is TGTGCCAGCGACTCAACCCCAACGAACACCGGGGAGCTGTTTTTT.

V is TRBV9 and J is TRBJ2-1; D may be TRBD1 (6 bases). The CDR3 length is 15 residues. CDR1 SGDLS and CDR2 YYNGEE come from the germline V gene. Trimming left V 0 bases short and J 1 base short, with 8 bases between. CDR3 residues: CASSVVQGSYNEQFF. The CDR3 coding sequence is TGTGCCAGCAGCGTAGTGCAGGGGTCCTACAATGAGCAGTTCTTC.

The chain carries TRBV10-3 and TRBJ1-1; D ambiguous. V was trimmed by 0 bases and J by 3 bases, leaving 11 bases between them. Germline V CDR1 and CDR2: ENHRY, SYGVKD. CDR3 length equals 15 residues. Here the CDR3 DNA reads TGTGCCATCAGTGAGTCACGGGGAAGGGACACTGAAGCTTTCTTT. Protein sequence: CAISESRGRDTEAFF.

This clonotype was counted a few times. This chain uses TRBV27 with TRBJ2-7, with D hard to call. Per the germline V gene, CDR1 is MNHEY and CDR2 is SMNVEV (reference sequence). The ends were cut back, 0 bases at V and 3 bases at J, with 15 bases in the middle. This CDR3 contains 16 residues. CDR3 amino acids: CASSLSLDTIYYEQYF. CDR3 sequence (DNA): TGTGCCAGCAGTTTATCCTTAGACACCATTTACTACGAGCAGTACTTC.

CDR3 region: CASSDPPGRADTQYF. The CDR3, as DNA: TGTGCCAGCAGTGACCCCCCAGGGCGAGCAGATACGCAGTATTTT. The chain couples TRBV6-1 to TRBJ2-3, with D maybe TRBD1 (5 bases). Per the germline V gene, CDR1 is MNHNS and CDR2 is SASEGT. The CDR3 length is 15 residues. Between the trimmed V and J ends, which lost 3 bases and 4 bases, there was a span of 14 bases.

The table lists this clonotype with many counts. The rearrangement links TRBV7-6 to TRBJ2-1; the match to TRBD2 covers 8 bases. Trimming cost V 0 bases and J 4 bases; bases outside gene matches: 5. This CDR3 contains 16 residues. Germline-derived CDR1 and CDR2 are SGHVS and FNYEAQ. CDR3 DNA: TGTGCCAGCAGCTTAGCGAGAGCGGGGGAGTACAATGAGCAGTTCTTC. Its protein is CASSLARAGEYNEQFF.

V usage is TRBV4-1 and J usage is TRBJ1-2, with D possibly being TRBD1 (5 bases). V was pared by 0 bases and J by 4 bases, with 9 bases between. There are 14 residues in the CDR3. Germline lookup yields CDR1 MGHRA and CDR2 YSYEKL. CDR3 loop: CASSQDGAVYGYTF. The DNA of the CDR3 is TGCGCCAGCAGCCAAGATGGGGCGGTCTATGGCTACACCTTC.

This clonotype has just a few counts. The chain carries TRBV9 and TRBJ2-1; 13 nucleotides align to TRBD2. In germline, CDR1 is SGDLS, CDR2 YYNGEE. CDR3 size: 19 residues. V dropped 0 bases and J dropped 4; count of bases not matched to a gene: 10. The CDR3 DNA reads TGTGCCAGCAGCGTAGGAGGGTATACTAGCGGGGGGGAGTACAATGAGCAGTTCTTC. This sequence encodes CASSVGGYTSGGEYNEQFF.

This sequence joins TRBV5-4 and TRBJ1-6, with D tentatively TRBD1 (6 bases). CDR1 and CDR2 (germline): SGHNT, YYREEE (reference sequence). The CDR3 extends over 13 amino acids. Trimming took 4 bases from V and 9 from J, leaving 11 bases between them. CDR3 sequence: CASSPGTPSPLHF. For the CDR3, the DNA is TGTGCCAGCAGCCCAGGGACACCTTCACCCCTCCACTTT.

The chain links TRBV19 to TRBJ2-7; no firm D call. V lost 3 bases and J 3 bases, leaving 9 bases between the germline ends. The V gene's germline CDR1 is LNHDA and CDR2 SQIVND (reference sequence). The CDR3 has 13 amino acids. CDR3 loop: CASSILSGYEQYF. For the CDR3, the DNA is TGTGCCAGTAGTATTCTCTCAGGCTACGAGCAGTACTTC.

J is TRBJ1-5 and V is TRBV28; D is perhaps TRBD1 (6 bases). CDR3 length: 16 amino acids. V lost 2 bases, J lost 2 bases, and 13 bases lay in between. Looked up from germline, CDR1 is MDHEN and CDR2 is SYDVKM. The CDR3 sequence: CASSLEAGVGNQPQHF. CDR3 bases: TGTGCCAGCAGTTTAGAGGCAGGGGTCGGCAATCAGCCCCAGCATTTT.

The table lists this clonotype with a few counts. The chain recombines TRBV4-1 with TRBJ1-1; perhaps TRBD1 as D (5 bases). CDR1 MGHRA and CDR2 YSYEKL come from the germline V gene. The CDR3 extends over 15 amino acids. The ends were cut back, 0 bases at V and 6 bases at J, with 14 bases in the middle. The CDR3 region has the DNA TGCGCCAGCAGCCAAGAGTGGGGGACCTCGTCTGAAGCTTTCTTT. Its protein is CASSQEWGTSSEAFF.

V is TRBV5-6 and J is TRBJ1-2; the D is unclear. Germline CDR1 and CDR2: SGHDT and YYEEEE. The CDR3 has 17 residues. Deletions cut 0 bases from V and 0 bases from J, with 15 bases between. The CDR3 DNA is TGTGCCAGCAGCTTGGGGGTACCAAAACAAACTAACTATGGCTACACCTTC. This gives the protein CASSLGVPKQTNYGYTF.

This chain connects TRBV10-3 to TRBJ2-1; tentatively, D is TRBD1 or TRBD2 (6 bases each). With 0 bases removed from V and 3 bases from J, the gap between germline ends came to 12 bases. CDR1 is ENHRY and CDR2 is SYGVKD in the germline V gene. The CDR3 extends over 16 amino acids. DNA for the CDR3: TGTGCCATCAGTGAGTCTTGGAGGGGGGACTACAATGAGCAGTTCTTC. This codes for CAISESWRGDYNEQFF.